This T cell receptor (beta chain) was found in a study of shared clonotypes between healthy human individuals. The test was conducted at deep level. Produced via immunoSEQ multiplex PCR; TCRdb's table is partial and in-frame only. In the table there are about a million clones, 65% to 80% of which are singletons. The source is a man younger than 35 in good health. Input material: memory CD4+ T cells sorted from blood. Subset reported: CD45RA-negative fraction.

The CDR3 DNA is TGTGCCAGCAGCTTGCAAGGGACGGGGGGCATAAATGAGCAGTTCTTC. Translating it yields CASSLQGTGGINEQFF. This sequence joins TRBV5-8 and TRBJ2-1; TRBD2 is a possible D gene (7 bases). This CDR3 comprises 16 residues. V dropped 1 base and J dropped 7 bases, with 18 bases sitting between them. CDR1 is SGHTS and CDR2 is YDEGEE in the germline V gene. Combining the CDR3 with reference TRBV5-8 and TRBJ2-1 gives the whole variable domain EAGVTQSPTHLIKTRGQQATLRCSPISGHTSVYWYQQALGLGLQFLLWYDEGEERNRGNFPPRFSGRQFPNYSSELNVNALELEDSALYLCASSLQGTGGINEQFFGPGTRLTVL.